These 31 T cell receptor beta chains came from one sample sequenced in a study of CD8+CD57+ T cells in acquired aplastic anemia. The template for TCR beta VDJ and CDR3 sequence profiling was genomic DNA. TCRdb itself ran the reads through MiXCR, one entry per CDR3 protein. The repertoire holds about 130,000 distinct CDR3 sequences, with around 46% as singletons. The material sequenced was sorted CD4+, CD8+, or CD8+CD57+ T cells (not recorded which) from PBMCs. The receptors derive from a human donor in good health, serving as a control.

This clonotype is termed medium-sized. The V and J genes are TRBV7-2 and TRBJ1-2; no clear D. The CDR3 is made up of 13 amino acids. V was clipped by 5 bases and J by 3 bases, with 10 bases between them. Germline values: CDR1 SGHTA, CDR2 FQGNSA. CDR3 coding DNA: TGTGCCAGCAGCCAATCGGTAGACTATGGCTACACCTTC. Translated: CASSQSVDYGYTF.

V gene TRBV19 combines with J gene TRBJ2-7; TRBD2 aligns across 9 bases. From germline, CDR1 is LNHDA and CDR2 SQIVND (reference sequence). CDR3 length equals 15 residues. The V gene end was trimmed by 5 bases and the J gene end by 5 bases; junction bases not matched to a gene: 10. The CDR3 sequence: CASSLWGGGAHEQYF. The CDR3 coding sequence is TGTGCCAGTAGTTTGTGGGGCGGGGGGGCCCACGAGCAGTACTTC. Using reference TRBV19 and TRBJ2-7 for the parts outside the CDR3, the full variable domain is DGGITQSPKYLFRKEGQNVTLSCEQNLNHDAMYWYRQDPGQGLRLIYYSQIVNDFQKGDIAEGYSVSREKKESFPLTVTSAQKNPTAFYLCASSLWGGGAHEQYFGPGTRLTVT.

V and J are TRBV4-1 and TRBJ2-7, with unresolved D. Trimming cost V 0 bases and J 7 bases, with 10 bases left between them. CDR1 and CDR2 (germline): MGHRA, YSYEKL. The CDR3 has 13 residues. In nucleotides, the CDR3 is TGCGCCAGCAGCCAAGATAGGAGTGAAGAGCAGTACTTC. Its translation is CASSQDRSEEQYF.

The V and J genes are TRBV5-1 and TRBJ2-3, with 9 bases matching TRBD2. Germline loops: CDR1 SGHRS, CDR2 YFSETQ. This CDR3 has 16 residues. After removal of 6 bases from V and 4 bases from J, the junction contained 12 bases not matched to a gene. CDR3 residues: CASTLSSGRFADTQYF. CDR3 in DNA: TGCGCCAGCACCCTAAGTAGCGGGAGATTCGCAGATACGCAGTATTTT.

The rearrangement uses TRBV20-1 and TRBJ2-3, with 11 bases lining up with TRBD1. Germline loops: CDR1 DFQATT, CDR2 SNEGSKA (reference sequence). The CDR3 is 14 amino acids. J lost 0 bases, V lost 6 bases, and 2 bases had no gene match. The CDR3 DNA reads as TGCAGTGCGTGGGACAGGGGGAGCACAGATACGCAGTATTTT. This gives the protein CSAWDRGSTDTQYF.

Ten or more counts support this clonotype. The J gene is TRBJ2-3, the V gene TRBV20-1; 11 nucleotides agree with TRBD2. Germline trimming cut 5 bases from V and 2 bases from J; bases unmatched to any gene: 9. The CDR3 has 16 amino acids. The germline V gene encodes CDR1 DFQATT and CDR2 SNEGSKA (reference sequence). The CDR3: CSAFPSGGRATDTQYF. The CDR3 bases are TGCAGTGCTTTTCCTAGCGGGGGGCGGGCCACAGATACGCAGTATTTT.

This clonotype was seen a single time. The rearrangement joins TRBV7-6 to TRBJ2-3, with 12 bases that match TRBD1. The CDR3 extends over 15 amino acids. J was trimmed by 5 bases and V by 4 bases; bases with no gene match: 4. Germline V gene lookup returns CDR1 SGHVS and CDR2 FNYEAQ. The DNA for the CDR3 is TGTGCCAGCAGCTCGGGACAGGGGGCTGTAGATACGCAGTATTTT. This encodes CASSSGQGAVDTQYF.

The rearrangement uses TRBV15 and TRBJ2-7, with TRBD1 matching 7 bases. The CDR3 contains 15 residues. CDR1 and CDR2 from the germline V gene are LNHNV and YYDKDF (reference sequence). With V trimmed by 1 base and J by 3 bases, 6 bases remained unmatched. The CDR3 nucleotides read TGTGCCACCAGCAGAGGACAGGGAATACGCTACGAGCAGTACTTC. Translation gives CATSRGQGIRYEQYF.

The chain carries TRBV18 and TRBJ2-7, with D possibly being TRBD2 (5 bases). Germline CDR1 is KGHSH and CDR2 is LQKENI. There are 17 residues in the CDR3. The V end lost 3 bases, the J end lost 1 base, and 19 bases lay between the germline ends. This chain's CDR3 is CASSPTPAVSGSYEQYF. In DNA, the CDR3 is TGTGCCAGCTCACCCACCCCCGCAGTCTCGGGGTCCTACGAGCAGTACTTC.

The chain joins TRBV5-5 to TRBJ2-3, with D possibly matching TRBD1 (6 bases). The CDR3 is 14 amino acids. Trimming removed 4 bases at V and 6 bases at J, with 15 bases between. Germline V gene data show CDR1 as SGHKS and CDR2 as YYEKEE (reference sequence). The CDR3 reads CASSPGGGWDTQYF. CDR3 sequence (DNA): TGTGCCAGCAGCCCTGGGGGCGGGTGGGATACGCAGTATTTT. Based on the CDR3 plus reference TRBV5-5 and TRBJ2-3, the full variable domain is DAGVTQSPTHLIKTRGQQVTLRCSPISGHKSVSWYQQVLGQGPQFIFQYYEKEERGRGNFPDRFSARQFPNYSSELNVNALLLGDSALYLCASSPGGGWDTQYFGPGTRLTVL.

This clonotype was counted many times. The J gene is TRBJ2-5, the V gene TRBV12-3 or TRBV12-4; 7 bases fit TRBD2. V lost 7 bases and J lost 5; bases outside the gene matches: 10. The CDR3 is made up of 14 amino acids. CDR3 protein: CASTRTRGEETQYF. The CDR3 DNA sequence: TGTGCCAGCACCAGGACTCGGGGGGAGGAGACCCAGTACTTC.

The chain joins TRBV19 to TRBJ1-6; 7 nucleotides match TRBD1. The CDR3 is made up of 13 amino acids. Germline trimming cut 8 bases from V and 8 bases from J; bases unmatched to any gene: 6. The germline V gene encodes CDR1 LNHDA and CDR2 SQIVND (reference sequence). The CDR3 reads CASRGTEHSPLHF. The DNA of the CDR3 is TGTGCCAGTCGCGGGACAGAGCATTCACCCCTCCACTTT.

This clonotype was recorded a few times. The J gene is TRBJ2-1, the V gene TRBV7-9; maybe TRBD2 (5 bases). Per germline, CDR1 SEHNR and CDR2 FQNEAQ (reference sequence). The CDR3 loop spans 13 amino acids. Trimming removed 5 bases from V and 10 bases from J, with 15 bases in between. Written as DNA, the CDR3 is TGTGCCAGCAGCCCCGGGGTCGGTGGGGAGCAGTTCTTC. It specifies CASSPGVGGEQFF.

J is TRBJ2-7 and V is TRBV2, with 8 bases that match TRBD2. There are 15 residues in the CDR3. In germline, CDR1 is SNHLY, CDR2 FYNNEI. Trimming cost V 1 base and J 3 bases; bases outside gene matches: 5. CDR3 nucleotide sequence: TGTGCCAGCAGTGAAGGACGGGGGGGGATCTACGAGCAGTACTTC. This codes for CASSEGRGGIYEQYF.

The CDR3 bases are TGTGCCAGCAGACTCTTAGACAGTCAGCCCCAGCATTTT. This sequence encodes CASRLLDSQPQHF. This chain connects TRBV12-3 or TRBV12-4 to TRBJ1-5; D might be TRBD1 (5 bases). V lost 6 bases and J lost 6, with 12 bases in between. The CDR3 is 13 amino acids.

This chain uses TRBV25-1 with TRBJ2-7; D unresolved. Germline values: CDR1 MGHDK, CDR2 SYGVNS. V lost 5 bases to trimming and J lost 7 bases, with 18 bases between them. The CDR3 is made up of 14 amino acids. This CDR3 is CASSPLTAFVEQYF. CDR3 sequence (DNA): TGTGCCAGCAGTCCACTAACAGCCTTTGTGGAGCAGTACTTC.

This clonotype was seen a few times. This chain joins TRBV21-1 and TRBJ2-3; TRBD2 is taken as the D call from the table, unchecked against the DNA. TRBV21-1 is described as a pseudogene. This CDR3 spans 19 amino acids. This CDR3 is CASTKGLAGGRLSTDTQYF. DNA for the CDR3: TGTGCCAGCACCAAGGGACTAGCGGGGGGCCGACTGAGCACAGATACGCAGTATTTT.

V usage is TRBV4-2 and J usage is TRBJ2-7, with 7 bases lining up with TRBD2. Per germline, CDR1 LGHNA and CDR2 YNFKEQ. V was clipped by 1 base and J by 3 bases; unmatched bases: 3. The CDR3 extends over 14 amino acids. The CDR3 here is CASSQALAGYEQYF. CDR3 nucleotide sequence: TGTGCCAGCAGCCAAGCGTTAGCGGGCTACGAGCAGTACTTC.

This clonotype was seen repeatedly, ten times or more. This rearrangement joins TRBV3-1 to TRBJ2-3; D is uncertain. Germline-derived CDR1 and CDR2 are LGHDT and YNNKEL (reference sequence). The CDR3 sequence is 14 residues long. The V and J ends lost 6 bases and 0 bases respectively, with 10 bases between them. The CDR3 nucleotides read TGTGCCAGCAGATGGAGCCTAAGCACAGATACGCAGTATTTT. Residues: CASRWSLSTDTQYF.

V usage is TRBV15 and J usage is TRBJ2-1; no clear D gene. CDR1 LNHNV and CDR2 YYDKDF come from the germline V gene (reference sequence). The CDR3 is made up of 17 amino acids. Trimming left V 0 bases short and J 6 bases short, with 18 bases between. CDR3 sequence (DNA): TGTGCCACCAGCAGAGATCACAGCAGTGAAGACATCAATGAGCAGTTCTTC. This codes for CATSRDHSSEDINEQFF. Supplemented by reference TRBV15 and TRBJ2-1, the full variable domain reads DAMVIQNPRYQVTQFGKPVTLSCSQTLNHNVMYWYQQKSSQAPKLLFHYYDKDFNNEADTPDNFQSRRPNTSFCFLDIRSPGLGDTAMYLCATSRDHSSEDINEQFFGPGTRLTVL.

The V gene is TRBV2, the J gene TRBJ1-4, with a tentative D call TRBD1 (6 bases). V dropped 6 bases and J dropped 5 bases, with 16 bases sitting between them. Germline V gene sequence: CDR1 SNHLY, CDR2 FYNNEI. The CDR3 extends over 15 amino acids. This CDR3 is CASRPTPGQNEKLFF. The CDR3 region has the DNA TGTGCCAGCAGACCAACCCCCGGACAGAATGAAAAACTGTTTTTT.

This clonotype was observed a handful of times. This chain links TRBV7-9 with TRBJ1-1; TRBD1 matches 7 bases. CDR1 is SEHNR, CDR2 FQNEAQ, per germline (reference sequence). The CDR3 has 15 amino acids. Trimming cost V 2 bases and J 3 bases; bases outside gene matches: 6. CDR3 sequence: CASSLTGDTDTEAFF. The CDR3 DNA reads as TGTGCCAGCAGCTTAACAGGGGATACGGACACTGAAGCTTTCTTT.

V is TRBV29-1 and J is TRBJ1-3; unclear D gene. The germline gives CDR1 SQVTM, CDR2 ANQGSEA. V lost 3 bases and J 8 bases, leaving 8 bases between the germline ends. This CDR3 is 11 amino acids long. CDR3 DNA sequence: TGCAGCGTTGAGAGGGAGTACACCATATATTTT. Its translation is CSVEREYTIYF. The whole variable domain, remainder taken from reference TRBV29-1 and TRBJ1-3, is SAVISQKPSRDICQRGTSLTIQCQVDSQVTMMFWYRQQPGQSLTLIATANQGSEATYESGFVIDKFPISRPNLTFSTLTVSNMSPEDSSIYLCSVEREYTIYFGEGSWLTVV.

The chain uses TRBV30 and TRBJ1-2; a possible D gene is TRBD1 (5 bases). The V gene's germline CDR1 is GTSNPN and CDR2 SVGIG (reference sequence). V dropped 2 bases and J dropped 7 bases, with 14 bases sitting between them. The CDR3 spans 13 residues. CDR3 in DNA: TGTGCCTGGAGTCAATGGGGGGTTATTGGCTACACCTTC. This sequence encodes CAWSQWGVIGYTF.

A note on this clonotype: With a much larger clone just one base away, this may be a read error. V usage is TRBV18 and J usage is TRBJ2-7; tentatively, D is TRBD1 or TRBD2 (5 bases each). The germline V gene encodes CDR1 KGHSH and CDR2 LQKENI. CDR3 length: 14 amino acids. The CDR3 sequence: CASPPGRSSYEQYF. CDR3 sequence (DNA): TGTGCCAGCCCACCGGGACGGAGCTCCTACGAGCAGTACTTC.

In regard to this clonotype: One junction end disagrees with the germline gene, perhaps due to a read error. V and J are TRBV2 and TRBJ1-6; D gene unclear. The germline V gene encodes CDR1 SNHLY and CDR2 FYNNEI. There are 13 residues in the CDR3. The CDR3 sequence is CASSAEAVSPLHF. CDR3 nucleotide sequence: TGCGCCAGCAGTGCTGAGGCCGTTTCACCCCTCCACTTT. Complete variable domain (other parts from reference TRBV2 and TRBJ1-6): EPEVTQTPSHQVTQMGQEVILRCVPISNHLYFYWYRQILGQKVEFLVSFYNNEISEKSEIFDDQFSVERPDGSNFTLKIRSTKLEDSAMYFCASSAEAVSPLHFGNGTRLTVT.

This clonotype was recorded at least ten times. This chain links TRBV7-2 with TRBJ2-7, with D possibly matching TRBD1 (6 bases). The CDR3 has 16 residues. The V and J ends lost 0 bases and 0 bases respectively, with 12 bases between them. Germline V gives CDR1 SGHTA, CDR2 FQGNSA. CDR3 sequence reads: CASSLAQGGSSYEQYF. CDR3 coding DNA: TGTGCCAGCAGCTTAGCGCAAGGGGGATCCTCCTACGAGCAGTACTTC. The full variable domain, rest sourced from reference TRBV7-2 and TRBJ2-7, is GAGVSQSPSNKVTEKGKDVELRCDPISGHTALYWYRQSLGQGLEFLIYFQGNSAPDKSGLPSDRFSAERTGGSVSTLTIQRTQQEDSAVYLCASSLAQGGSSYEQYFGPGTRLTVT.

This clonotype occurred a few times. A read error may explain this, as a much larger clone is one base away. The rearrangement links TRBV7-2 to TRBJ1-4, with D perhaps TRBD1 (5 bases). The length of the CDR3 is 13 residues. Looked up from germline, CDR1 is SGHTA and CDR2 is FQGNSA. CDR3 nucleotide sequence: TGTGCCAGCAGCACCCACCCGGGACGCCCTCTTGCTTTT. It encodes CASSTHPGRPLAF.

This clonotype came up many times. The rearrangement uses TRBV18 and TRBJ1-1; no clear D. Germline CDR1 and CDR2: KGHSH and LQKENI. V was cut by 3 bases and J by 2 bases, with 7 bases left in between. The CDR3 loop spans 13 amino acids. The chain's CDR3 is CASSPAGNTEAFF. Here the CDR3 DNA reads TGTGCCAGCTCACCGGCAGGCAACACTGAAGCTTTCTTT.

This clonotype appeared many times. The V call is TRBV5-4, the J call TRBJ1-3, with D perhaps matching TRBD1 (5 bases). The CDR3 consists of 14 residues. Germline CDR1 SGHNT, CDR2 YYREEE (reference sequence). With 6 bases removed from V and 3 bases from J, the gap between germline ends came to 13 bases. CDR3 residues: CASTQGGSGNTIYF. The CDR3 nucleotides are TGTGCCAGCACGCAGGGCGGGAGTGGAAACACCATATATTTT.

This clonotype was recorded only once. The junction departs from germline at one end; a sequencing error may be responsible. CDR3 sequence: CACSGTDYSDQPQHF. CDR3 in DNA: TGTGCCTGCAGCGGGACAGATTATAGCGATCAGCCCCAGCATTTT. V and J are TRBV2 and TRBJ1-5; 7 bases fit TRBD1. The CDR3 runs 15 residues. The germline CDR1 and CDR2 sequences are SNHLY and FYNNEI.